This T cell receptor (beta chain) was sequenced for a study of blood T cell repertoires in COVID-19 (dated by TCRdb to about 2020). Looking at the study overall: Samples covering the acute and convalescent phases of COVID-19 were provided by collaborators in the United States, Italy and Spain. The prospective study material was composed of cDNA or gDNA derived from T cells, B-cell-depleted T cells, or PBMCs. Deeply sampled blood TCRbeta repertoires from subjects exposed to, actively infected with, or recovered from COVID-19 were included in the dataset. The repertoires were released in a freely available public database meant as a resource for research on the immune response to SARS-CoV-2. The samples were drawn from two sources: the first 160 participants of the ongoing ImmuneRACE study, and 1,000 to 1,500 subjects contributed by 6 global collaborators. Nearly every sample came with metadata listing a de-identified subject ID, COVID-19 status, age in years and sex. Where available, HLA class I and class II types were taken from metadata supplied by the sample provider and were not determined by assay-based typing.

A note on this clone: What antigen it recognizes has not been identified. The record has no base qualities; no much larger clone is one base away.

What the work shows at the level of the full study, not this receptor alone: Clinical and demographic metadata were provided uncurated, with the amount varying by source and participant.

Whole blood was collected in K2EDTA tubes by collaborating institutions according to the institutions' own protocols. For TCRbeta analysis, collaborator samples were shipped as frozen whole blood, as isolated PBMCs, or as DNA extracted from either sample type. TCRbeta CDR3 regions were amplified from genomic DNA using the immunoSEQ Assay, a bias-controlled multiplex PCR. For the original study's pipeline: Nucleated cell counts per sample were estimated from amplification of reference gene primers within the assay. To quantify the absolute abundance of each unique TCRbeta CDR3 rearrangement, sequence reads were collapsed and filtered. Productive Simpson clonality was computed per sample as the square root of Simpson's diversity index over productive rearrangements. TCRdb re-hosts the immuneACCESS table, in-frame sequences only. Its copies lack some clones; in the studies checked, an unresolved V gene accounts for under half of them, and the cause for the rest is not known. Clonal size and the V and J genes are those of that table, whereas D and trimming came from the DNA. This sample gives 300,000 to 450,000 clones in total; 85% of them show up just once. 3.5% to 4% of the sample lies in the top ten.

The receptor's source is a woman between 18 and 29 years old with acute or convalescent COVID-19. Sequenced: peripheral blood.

The encoded CDR3 is CASGRGTTNYGYTF. The nucleotide sequence reads as follows: TGTGCCAGCGGGAGGGGAACGACTAACTATGGCTACACCTTC. The chain couples TRBV27 to TRBJ1-2; 5 matching bases give a weak D call of TRBD1. From the cysteine through the phenylalanine, the CDR3 covers 14 amino acids. Only CDR3 DNA is held: 42 bases, read in frame from base 1. V sheds 8 bases and J sheds 0 bases, leaving 13 bases between their ends. CDR1 is given as MNHEY and CDR2 as SMNVEV, both from the germline V gene (reference sequence).